The 30 T cell receptor beta chains presented below share a single source sample, sequenced in a study of regulatory T cells in long-lasting Graves disease. Sample time point: persistent/refractory GD, antithyroid drugs over 5 years with positive TRAb. Generation of the TCR library employed RNA extracted from PBMCs. Researchers made TCR beta libraries by using iRepertoire HTBI primers and running Arm-PCR on CDR3 regions. In TCRdb, the multiplex PCR reads were re-called with MiXCR into one record per CDR3 protein. The sample contains over 650,000 distinct CDR3 sequences, 25% to 35% of which appear only once. The material was peripheral blood mononuclear cells (PBMCs), obtained when the disease was refractory, from a patient treated with antithyroid drugs. Every receptor here comes from a female donor with Graves disease.

The rearrangement joins TRBV6-1 to TRBJ2-5; 7 bases align to TRBD1. The last part of the DNA fits TRBJ2-1 better; the J call may be wrong. Looked up from germline, CDR1 is MNHNS and CDR2 is SASEGT. The CDR3 is 15 residues long. CDR3 sequence (DNA): TGTGCCAGCAGTAAGGGGACAGATCTTTACAATGAGCAGTTCTTC. This sequence encodes CASSKGTDLYNEQFF.

This clonotype was seen at least ten times. Compared with germline, one end of the junction differs, possibly owing to a read error. The rearrangement joins TRBV12-3 or TRBV12-4 to TRBJ2-5; D is unclear. The CDR3 loop spans 12 amino acids. CDR3 amino acids: CASSLDQETQYF. As DNA, the CDR3 is TGTGCCAGCAGCTTAGACCAAGAGACCCAGTACTTC.

This clonotype was found a few times. The CDR3 region is CASSEVPGRRSPLHF. CDR3 sequence (DNA): TGTGCCAGCAGTGAAGTCCCCGGACGAAGGTCACCCCTCCACTTT. The chain joins TRBV6-1 to TRBJ1-6; D gene uncertain. V was cut by 1 base and J by 10 bases, with 14 bases left in between. This CDR3 spans 15 amino acids. Germline V lookup: CDR1 MNHNS, CDR2 SASEGT.

This clonotype was detected many times. The chain is built from TRBV20-1 and TRBJ2-7, with 7 bases fitting TRBD2. V dropped 5 bases and J dropped 0; count of bases not matched to a gene: 7. The CDR3 length is 14 residues. Germline V gene data show CDR1 as DFQATT and CDR2 as SNEGSKA (reference sequence). For the CDR3, the DNA is TGCAGTGCTTCCCCTAGCGGAATCTCCTACGAGCAGTACTTC. It specifies CSASPSGISYEQYF.

This clonotype came up a few times. The genes are TRBV25-1 and TRBJ1-1, with 12 bases that match TRBD1. There are 14 residues in the CDR3. The V segment lost 6 bases and the J segment 11 bases; nucleotides outside the gene matches: 10. Germline V gene data show CDR1 as MGHDK and CDR2 as SYGVNS. For the CDR3, the DNA is TGTGCCAGCAGCGCCGGGACAGGGGGCGTTGGGGCTTTCTTT. Protein sequence: CASSAGTGGVGAFF.

The chain uses TRBV10-3 and TRBJ1-1, with D possibly TRBD1 on 5 matching bases. Trimming removed 0 bases from V and 6 bases from J, with 11 bases in between. CDR1 is ENHRY and CDR2 is SYGVKD in the germline V gene. The CDR3 is 14 residues long. The CDR3 nucleotides are TGTGCCATCAGTGAGTCTGGGGGGTCCCCTGAAGCTTTCTTT. It translates to CAISESGGSPEAFF.

V usage is TRBV19 and J usage is TRBJ2-7, with 13 nucleotides matching TRBD2. V shed 8 bases and J 1 base; nucleotides not matched to a gene: 11. Germline lookup yields CDR1 LNHDA and CDR2 SQIVND (reference sequence). This CDR3 spans 17 amino acids. The CDR3 region has the DNA TGTGCCAGTTCACCGGGACTAGCGGGACGCGGGTCCTACGAGCAGTACTTC. Amino acids: CASSPGLAGRGSYEQYF.

This clonotype was observed many times. The V call is TRBV28, the J call TRBJ1-4; tentative D call: TRBD1 (5 bases). The CDR3 runs to 15 residues. V was pared by 4 bases and J by 6 bases, with 15 bases between. Germline CDR1 and CDR2: MDHEN and SYDVKM. CDR3 in amino acids: CASSSVQEYDEKLFF. For the CDR3, the DNA is TGTGCCAGCAGTTCGGTACAGGAATATGATGAAAAACTGTTTTTT.

In this sample, this clonotype turned up a few times. At one boundary the junction diverges from the germline segment, which might be a read error. The chain employs TRBV15 and TRBJ2-5; no firm D call. Germline V lookup: CDR1 LNHNV, CDR2 YYDKDF (reference sequence). CDR3 length: 13 amino acids. CDR3 DNA sequence: TGTGCCACCAGCCGAGAGCGAAAGGAGACCCAGTACTTC. This encodes CATSRERKETQYF.

The chain has TRBV7-9 and TRBJ1-6, with 8 bases lining up with TRBD1. The CDR3 spans 15 residues. The ends lost 6 bases at V and 10 bases at J; junction bases unmatched: 11. Per germline, CDR1 SEHNR and CDR2 FQNEAQ (reference sequence). CDR3 residues: CASSYWTGRGSPLHF. CDR3 nucleotide sequence: TGTGCCAGCAGTTACTGGACAGGGAGGGGATCACCCCTCCACTTT.

The J gene is TRBJ1-6, the V gene TRBV20-1; D unresolved. Germline values: CDR1 DFQATT, CDR2 SNEGSKA (reference sequence). This CDR3 comprises 14 residues. Trimming shortened V by 5 bases and J by 0 bases, and 8 bases separated the two germline ends. CDR3 sequence reads: CSAVVDSYNSPLHF. In DNA form, the CDR3 reads TGCAGTGCTGTGGTGGACTCCTATAATTCACCCCTCCACTTT.

This chain links TRBV5-1 with TRBJ2-7, with 8 nucleotides matching TRBD1. With V trimmed by 2 bases and J by 6 bases, 4 bases remained unmatched. The length of the CDR3 is 13 residues. Germline V gene lookup returns CDR1 SGHRS and CDR2 YFSETQ. In DNA form, the CDR3 reads TGCGCCAGCAGCTTTGACAGGGGATTCGAGCAGTACTTC. Amino acids: CASSFDRGFEQYF.

CDR3 protein: CASRDPSGEQYF. Written as DNA, the CDR3 is TGCGCCAGCAGAGACCCCTCCGGCGAGCAGTACTTC. The chain couples TRBV5-1 to TRBJ2-7, with D unclear. The CDR3 has 12 amino acids. The germline V gene encodes CDR1 SGHRS and CDR2 YFSETQ. V was cut by 5 bases and J by 6 bases, with 12 bases left in between.

In its sample, this clonotype was seen a few times. The chain recombines TRBV2 with TRBJ2-1, with TRBD2 identical over 11 bases. The junction had 7 bases not matched to a gene; V was cut back by 8 bases and J by 4 bases. This CDR3 is 15 amino acids long. Germline V gives CDR1 SNHLY, CDR2 FYNNEI. The CDR3 protein is CASRVGTSGYNEQFF. CDR3 DNA sequence: TGTGCCAGCCGAGTTGGGACTAGCGGATACAATGAGCAGTTCTTC.

The rearrangement joins TRBV5-6 to TRBJ1-1; weak D call: TRBD1 (6 bases). The germline CDR1 and CDR2 sequences are SGHDT and YYEEEE. V lost 1 base, J lost 0 bases, and 16 bases lay in between. This CDR3 has 17 amino acids. The CDR3 DNA is TGTGCCAGCAGCTTGTCGGGGGCGCGGGTCCTGAACACTGAAGCTTTCTTT. Amino acid sequence: CASSLSGARVLNTEAFF.

In its sample, this clonotype was seen many times. CDR3 DNA: TGTGCCAGCAGGCCGGGACTAGCGGGAGATGAGACCCAGTACTTC. Amino acids: CASRPGLAGDETQYF. This chain links TRBV2 with TRBJ2-5; 14 bases match TRBD2. The CDR3 covers 15 residues. The V and J ends lost 6 bases and 5 bases, in that order; junction bases with no gene match: 5. CDR1 and CDR2 from the germline V gene are SNHLY and FYNNEI.

This clonotype was detected a few times. This chain connects TRBV5-1 to TRBJ1-2; TRBD1 is a possible D gene (5 bases). The CDR3 length is 15 residues. CDR1 is SGHRS, CDR2 YFSETQ, per germline. V was clipped by 2 bases and J by 8 bases, with 19 bases between them. CDR3: CASSLRATEGDGYTF. As DNA, the CDR3 is TGCGCCAGCAGCTTAAGAGCGACAGAGGGCGACGGCTACACCTTC.

The rearrangement uses TRBV30 and TRBJ2-5, with D hard to call. The germline V gene encodes CDR1 GTSNPN and CDR2 SVGIG (reference sequence). Trimming left V 2 bases short and J 5 bases short, with 12 bases between. This CDR3 spans 13 amino acids. The chain's CDR3 is CAWSLERLETQYF. The CDR3 DNA reads as TGTGCCTGGAGTCTAGAACGGCTGGAGACCCAGTACTTC.

This chain connects TRBV20-1 to TRBJ2-7, with 8 bases matching TRBD2. This CDR3 comprises 13 residues. The V gene end was trimmed by 0 bases and the J gene end by 2 bases; junction bases not matched to a gene: 0. CDR1 is DFQATT and CDR2 is SNEGSKA in the germline V gene (reference sequence). CDR3 DNA sequence: TGCAGTGCTAGAGACGGGAGGGCCTACGAGCAGTACTTC. Its translation is CSARDGRAYEQYF.

J is TRBJ2-7 and V is TRBV25-1; 7 bases align to TRBD1. The V gene's germline CDR1 is MGHDK and CDR2 SYGVNS. This CDR3 contains 15 residues. J gave up 2 bases and V 5 bases, and 9 bases lay outside the gene matches. The CDR3 is CASSSGDSQTYEQYF. The CDR3 DNA sequence: TGTGCCAGCAGTAGTGGGGACAGTCAAACCTACGAGCAGTACTTC.

The rearrangement uses TRBV12-3 or TRBV12-4 and TRBJ2-4; 8 nucleotides line up with TRBD1. The length of the CDR3 is 14 residues. V trimming: 6 bases; J trimming: 7 bases; junction bases outside the gene matches: 8. This chain's CDR3 is CASRYRDRSNIQYF. The CDR3 DNA reads as TGTGCCAGCAGGTATCGGGACAGGAGCAACATTCAGTACTTC.

This clonotype was seen only a few times. This rearrangement joins TRBV6-1 to TRBJ1-2, with D unclear. Trimming removed 5 bases from V and 6 bases from J, with 16 bases in between. This CDR3 contains 14 residues. Looked up from germline, CDR1 is MNHNS and CDR2 is SASEGT. The CDR3 DNA reads as TGTGCCAGCAGTCATTTTGAGGGCGCTGATGGCTACACCTTC. Translated, it gives CASSHFEGADGYTF.

This clonotype was seen many times. CDR3 DNA: TGTGCCAGCAGTCAGCCGACGGATAACTATGGCTACACCTTC. It translates to CASSQPTDNYGYTF. The V and J genes are TRBV28 and TRBJ1-2; no reliable D call. The CDR3 is made up of 14 amino acids. Trimming removed 5 bases from V and 1 base from J, with 11 bases in between. CDR1 is MDHEN and CDR2 is SYDVKM in the germline V gene.

There are a few counts of this clonotype. V and J are TRBV5-1 and TRBJ1-1; D unresolved. The CDR3 loop spans 16 amino acids. Germline assignment: CDR1 SGHRS and CDR2 YFSETQ. With 4 bases removed from V and 1 base from J, the gap between germline ends came to 17 bases. The chain's CDR3 is CASSPRSEQRNTEAFF. CDR3 nucleotides: TGCGCCAGCAGCCCCCGGTCGGAACAGAGGAACACTGAAGCTTTCTTT. The full variable domain, in which reference TRBV5-1 and TRBJ1-1 provide the parts outside the CDR3, is KAGVTQTPRYLIKTRGQQVTLSCSPISGHRSVSWYQQTPGQGLQFLFEYFSETQRNKGNFPGRFSGRQFSNSRSEMNVSTLELGDSALYLCASSPRSEQRNTEAFFGQGTRLTVV.

Notes on this clonotype: The junction does not match germline at one end; this may be a read error. The CDR3, as DNA: TGTGCCAGCAGCGAACTCCAGGTGAATTCGCCCCTCCACTTT. Residues: CASSELQVNSPLHF. The chain has TRBV6-1 and TRBJ1-6; unclear D gene. The CDR3 totals 14 residues. Germline CDR1 and CDR2: MNHNS and SASEGT.

V and J are TRBV19 and TRBJ1-5; the D gene is possibly TRBD1 (6 bases). This CDR3 is 13 amino acids long. The germline gives CDR1 LNHDA, CDR2 SQIVND (reference sequence). V dropped 10 bases and J dropped 3 bases, with 13 bases sitting between them. The CDR3 sequence is CATGQINNQPQHF. CDR3 DNA: TGTGCCACAGGACAGATCAACAATCAGCCCCAGCATTTT. Based on the CDR3 plus reference TRBV19 and TRBJ1-5, the full variable domain is DGGITQSPKYLFRKEGQNVTLSCEQNLNHDAMYWYRQDPGQGLRLIYYSQIVNDFQKGDIAEGYSVSREKKESFPLTVTSAQKNPTAFYLCATGQINNQPQHFGDGTRLSIL.

Notes on this clonotype: One end of the junction fails to match germline, which may point to a read error. The chain recombines TRBV5-1 with TRBJ1-6; D might be TRBD1 (5 bases). In germline, CDR1 is SGHRS, CDR2 YFSETQ. This CDR3 region has 17 residues. As DNA, the CDR3 is TGCGCCAGCAGCTTGTACGGACACCAGGCCTATAATTCACTCCTCCACTTT. Its translation is CASSLYGHQAYNSLLHF.

A few counts support this clonotype. V and J are TRBV9 and TRBJ1-1, with TRBD1 matching 7 bases. V was clipped by 4 bases and J by 7 bases; unmatched bases: 7. Germline V CDR1 and CDR2: SGDLS, YYNGEE. The CDR3 spans 13 residues. The DNA of the CDR3 is TGTGCCAGCAGCCCCCAGGACAGGCGTGAAGCTTTCTTT. Protein product: CASSPQDRREAFF.

This clonotype was seen more than once but under ten times. This chain uses TRBV6-1 with TRBJ2-5; D remains unclear. Germline V gene data show CDR1 as MNHNS and CDR2 as SASEGT. The CDR3 has 10 residues. The V end lost 8 bases, the J end lost 5 bases, and 6 bases lay between the germline ends. CDR3 bases: TGTGCCAGCGAGAGGGAGACCCAGTACTTC. Translation: CASERETQYF.

This clonotype occurred many times. The chain joins TRBV30 to TRBJ2-5; D gene uncertain. Germline lookup yields CDR1 GTSNPN and CDR2 SVGIG (reference sequence). The CDR3 is 10 residues long. V lost 7 bases and J lost 6, with 9 bases in between. The CDR3 DNA is TGTGCCTCCGGATTTAAGACCCAGTACTTC. Protein product: CASGFKTQYF.